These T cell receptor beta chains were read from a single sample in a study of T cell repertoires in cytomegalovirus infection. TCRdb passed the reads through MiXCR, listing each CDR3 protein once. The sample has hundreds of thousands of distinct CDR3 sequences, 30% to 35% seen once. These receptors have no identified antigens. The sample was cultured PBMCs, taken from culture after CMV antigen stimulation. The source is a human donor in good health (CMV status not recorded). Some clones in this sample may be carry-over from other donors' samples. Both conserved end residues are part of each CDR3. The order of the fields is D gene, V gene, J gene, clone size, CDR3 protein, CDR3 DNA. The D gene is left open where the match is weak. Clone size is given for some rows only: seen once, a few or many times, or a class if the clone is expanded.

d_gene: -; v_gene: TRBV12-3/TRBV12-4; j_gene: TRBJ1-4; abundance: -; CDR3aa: CASSLGTRGEKLFF; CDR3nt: TGTGCCAGCAGTTTAGGGACTAGGGGTGAAAAACTGTTTTTT
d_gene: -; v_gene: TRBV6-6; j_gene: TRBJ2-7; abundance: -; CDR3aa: CASSYSWGLVYEQYF; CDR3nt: TGTGCCAGCAGTTACTCATGGGGGCTGGTTTACGAGCAGTACTTC
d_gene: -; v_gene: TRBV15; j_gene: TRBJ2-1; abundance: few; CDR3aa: CATSHLRDQLNEQFF; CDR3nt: TGTGCCACCAGCCATCTGAGGGATCAGCTAAATGAGCAGTTCTTC
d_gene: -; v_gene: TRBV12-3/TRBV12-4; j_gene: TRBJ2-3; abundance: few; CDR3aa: CASSRDFRDTQYF; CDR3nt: TGTGCCAGCAGTAGGGACTTCAGAGATACGCAGTATTTT
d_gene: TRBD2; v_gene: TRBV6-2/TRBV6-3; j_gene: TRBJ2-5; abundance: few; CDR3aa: CASRGTTSQETQYF; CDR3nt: TGTGCCAGCAGGGGGACTACCTCGCAAGAGACCCAGTACTTC
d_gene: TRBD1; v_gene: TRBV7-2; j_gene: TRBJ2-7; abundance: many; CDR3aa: CASSVRQGALSEQYF; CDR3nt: TGTGCCAGCAGCGTAAGACAGGGGGCGCTCTCCGAGCAGTACTTC
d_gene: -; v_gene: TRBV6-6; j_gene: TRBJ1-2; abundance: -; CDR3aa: CASSTGRANYGYTF; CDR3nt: TGTGCCAGCAGTACCGGGAGAGCTAACTATGGCTACACCTTC
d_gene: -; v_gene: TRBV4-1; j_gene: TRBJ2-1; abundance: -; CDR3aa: CASSQWPNEQFF; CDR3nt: TGCGCCAGCAGCCAATGGCCCAATGAGCAGTTCTTC
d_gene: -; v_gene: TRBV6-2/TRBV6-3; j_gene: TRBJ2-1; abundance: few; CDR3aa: CASSSADNEQFF; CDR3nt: TGTGCCAGCAGTTCTGCCGACAATGAGCAGTTCTTC
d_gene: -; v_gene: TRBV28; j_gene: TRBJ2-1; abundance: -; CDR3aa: CASIPRGTRLEQFF; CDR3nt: TGTGCCAGCATCCCCCGGGGCACAAGGCTTGAGCAGTTCTTC
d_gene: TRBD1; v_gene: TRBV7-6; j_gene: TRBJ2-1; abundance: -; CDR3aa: CASSLGPGQGIYNEQFF; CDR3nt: TGTGCCAGCAGCTTAGGCCCCGGACAGGGAATCTACAATGAGCAGTTCTTC
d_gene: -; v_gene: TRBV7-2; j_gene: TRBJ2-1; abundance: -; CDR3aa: CASSLGVGPTEQFF; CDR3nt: TGTGCCAGCAGCTTAGGCGTGGGGCCGACTGAGCAGTTCTTC
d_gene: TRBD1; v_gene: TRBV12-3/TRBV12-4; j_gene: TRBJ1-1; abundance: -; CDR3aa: CASRGLGQEAFF; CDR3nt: TGTGCCAGCAGGGGGTTGGGACAGGAAGCTTTCTTT
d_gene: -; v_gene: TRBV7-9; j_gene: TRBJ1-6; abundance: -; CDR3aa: CASSLNWRDSPLHF; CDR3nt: TGTGCCAGCAGCTTAAATTGGCGAGACTCACCCCTCCACTTT
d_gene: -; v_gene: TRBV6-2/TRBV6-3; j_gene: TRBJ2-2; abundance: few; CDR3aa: CASSYRRTSSSGELFF; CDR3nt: TGTGCCAGCAGTTACAGGCGAACTAGTTCGTCCGGGGAGCTGTTTTTT